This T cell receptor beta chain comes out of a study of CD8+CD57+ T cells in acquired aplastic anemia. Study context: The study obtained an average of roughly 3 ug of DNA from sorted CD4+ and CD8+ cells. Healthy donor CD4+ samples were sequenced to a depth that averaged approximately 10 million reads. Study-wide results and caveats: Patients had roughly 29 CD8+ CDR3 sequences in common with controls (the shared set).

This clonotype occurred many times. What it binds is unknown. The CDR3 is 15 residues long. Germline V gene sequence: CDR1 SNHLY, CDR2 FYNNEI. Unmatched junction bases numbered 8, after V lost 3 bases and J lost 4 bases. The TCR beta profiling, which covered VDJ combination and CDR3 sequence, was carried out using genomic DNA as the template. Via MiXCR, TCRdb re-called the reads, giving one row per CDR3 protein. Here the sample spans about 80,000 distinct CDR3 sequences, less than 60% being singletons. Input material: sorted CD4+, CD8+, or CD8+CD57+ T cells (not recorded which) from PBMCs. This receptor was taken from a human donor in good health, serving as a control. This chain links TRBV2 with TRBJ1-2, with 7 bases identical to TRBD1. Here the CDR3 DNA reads TGTGCCAGCAGTGAGGGGACAGCCCAAACCTATGGCTACACCTTC. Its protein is CASSEGTAQTYGYTF. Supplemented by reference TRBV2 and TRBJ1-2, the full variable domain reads EPEVTQTPSHQVTQMGQEVILRCVPISNHLYFYWYRQILGQKVEFLVSFYNNEISEKSEIFDDQFSVERPDGSNFTLKIRSTKLEDSAMYFCASSEGTAQTYGYTFGSGTRLTVV.